This TCR beta chain was recorded in a study of blood T cell repertoires in COVID-19. Produced via immunoSEQ multiplex PCR; TCRdb's table is partial and in-frame only. The sample includes approximately 110,000 clones, approximately 85% of them seen just once. Sequenced input: peripheral blood. This TCR was recovered from a woman aged 80 or older with COVID-19, enrolled during active disease.

The DNA of the CDR3 is TGTGCCAGCAGCCAAGACGGGGGAAGAAAGACCCAGTACTTC. It specifies CASSQDGGRKTQYF. V usage is TRBV3-1 (or the pseudogene TRBV3-2) and J usage is TRBJ2-5, with D tentatively TRBD2 (6 bases). The CDR3 is 14 amino acids. The germline V gene has CDR1 LGHDT and CDR2 YNNKEL (reference sequence). The V end lost 0 bases, the J end lost 6 bases, and 11 bases lay between the germline ends.